The clone carrying this T cell receptor beta chain was picked up one time. Antigen unknown. This CDR3 is 15 amino acids long. The germline V gene encodes CDR1 SNHLY and CDR2 FYNNEI. V was clipped by 3 bases and J by 6 bases, with 15 bases between them. These data belong to a study of cytomegalovirus exposure and HLA in healthy donors. General study results and limits: When the data were analyzed later, several of the most significant clusters appeared to be linked to common viral pathogens. The study labeled 150 to 200 TCR beta chains cytomegalovirus-associated.

The primer mix had 60 Vbeta and 13 Jbeta primers. Repertoires were generated with immunoSEQ multiplex PCR, while TCRdb's copy carries only in-frame clones and drops some. The sample has about 130,000 clones; approximately 70% are singletons. The clonotype comes from a woman aged 55-69 years in good health and CMV-seropositive. The chain combines TRBV2 with TRBJ1-5; no reliable D call. The sample taken for sequencing was PBMCs. In DNA form, the CDR3 reads TGTGCCAGCAGTGATCCAGGATATCGGGGTCAGCCCCAGCATTTT. Protein sequence: CASSDPGYRGQPQHF.